These T cell receptor beta chains were read from a single sample in a study of tumour-infiltrating T cells in Burkitt lymphoma. Assay: immunoSEQ multiplex PCR; the TCRdb copy retains only in-frame clones and omits some. The table lists 45,000 to 60,000 clones, 30% to 40% of them singletons. The material sequenced was tumor tissue. These TCRs come from a human donor with Burkitt lymphoma. Each CDR3 is given with its conserved first and last residue. For some rows the clone size is stated as once, few or many, or as a class when expanded; others skip it.

few | TRBV7-2 | CASSLNSPLHF
. | TRBV30 | CAWSVGVAPYEQYF
few | TRBV10-3 | CAISEHREAQYF
. | TRBV2 | CASTTDRGGNQPQHF
. | TRBV6-5 | CASSPWQGTEFF
. | TRBV5-5 | CASSPGTSGGPLYEQFF
few | TRBV20-1 | CSASTGFGYTF
few | TRBV27 | CASSLSSGSGGGTQYF
. | TRBV18 | CASSFQNAGANVLTF
. | TRBV2 | CASRLTRSPLHF
. | TRBV5-1 | CASAWGLAGAYNEQFF